This T cell receptor (beta chain) appears in the sequencing data of a study of CD8 T cells in Susac syndrome. RNA amounts of about 0.5 to 1 ug underwent reverse transcription with random hexamers. Using its own MiXCR run on the immunoSEQ multiplex PCR reads, TCRdb lists one record per CDR3 protein. The sample carries some 300,000 distinct CDR3 sequences, roughly 85% recorded once. This CDR3 has 13 residues. Trimming removed 3 bases from V and 11 bases from J, with 17 bases in between. Germline CDR1 and CDR2: SGHDT and YYEEEE. Sequencing was carried out using CD8+ T cells from PBMCs. The V gene is TRBV5-6, the J gene TRBJ1-1; D possibly corresponds to TRBD1 (5 bases). The TCR comes from a human donor with multiple sclerosis. The CDR3 region is CASSSSGLREAFF. CDR3 nucleotides: TGTGCCAGCAGCTCGTCAGGGCTGCGGGAGGCTTTCTTT.